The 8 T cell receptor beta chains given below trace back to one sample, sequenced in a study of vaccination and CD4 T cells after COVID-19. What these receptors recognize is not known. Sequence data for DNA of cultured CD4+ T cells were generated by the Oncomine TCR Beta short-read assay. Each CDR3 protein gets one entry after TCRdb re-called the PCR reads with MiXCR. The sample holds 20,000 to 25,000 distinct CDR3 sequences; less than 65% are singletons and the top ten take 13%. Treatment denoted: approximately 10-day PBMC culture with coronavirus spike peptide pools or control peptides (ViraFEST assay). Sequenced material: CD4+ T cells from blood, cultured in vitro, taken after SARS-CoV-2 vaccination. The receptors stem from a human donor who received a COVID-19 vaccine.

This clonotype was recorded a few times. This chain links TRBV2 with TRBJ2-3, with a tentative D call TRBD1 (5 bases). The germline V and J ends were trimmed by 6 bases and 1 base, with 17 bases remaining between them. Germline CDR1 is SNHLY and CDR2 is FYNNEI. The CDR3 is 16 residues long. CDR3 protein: CASRTSRLGGTDTQYF. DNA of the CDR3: TGTGCCAGCAGGACTTCCCGGCTAGGGGGCACAGATACGCAGTATTTT.

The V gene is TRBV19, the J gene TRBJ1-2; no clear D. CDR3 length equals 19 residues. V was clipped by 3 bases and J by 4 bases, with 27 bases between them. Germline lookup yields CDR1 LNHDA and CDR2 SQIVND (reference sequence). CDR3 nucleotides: TGTGCCAGTAGTATGACCGGTTGGGCTAACCCCCTACTAGCCTATGGCTACACCTTC. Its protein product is CASSMTGWANPLLAYGYTF.

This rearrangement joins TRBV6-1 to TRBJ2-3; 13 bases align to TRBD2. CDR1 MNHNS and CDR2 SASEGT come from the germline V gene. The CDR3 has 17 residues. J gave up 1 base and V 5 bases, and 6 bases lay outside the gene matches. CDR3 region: CASSRGTSGVGTDTQYF. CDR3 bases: TGTGCCAGCAGTCGCGGGACTAGCGGGGTAGGCACAGATACGCAGTATTTT.

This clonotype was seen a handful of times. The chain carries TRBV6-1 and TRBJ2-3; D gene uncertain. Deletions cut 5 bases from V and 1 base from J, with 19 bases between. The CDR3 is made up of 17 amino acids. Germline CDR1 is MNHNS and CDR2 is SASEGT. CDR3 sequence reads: CASSPTFIGRGTDTQYF. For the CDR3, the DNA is TGTGCCAGCAGTCCGACCTTTATTGGGCGCGGCACAGATACGCAGTATTTT.

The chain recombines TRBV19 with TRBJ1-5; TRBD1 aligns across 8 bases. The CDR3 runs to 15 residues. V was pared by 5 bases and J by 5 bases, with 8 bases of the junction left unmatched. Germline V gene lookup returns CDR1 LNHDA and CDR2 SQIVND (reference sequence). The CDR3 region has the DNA TGTGCCAGTAGTGTGGACAGGGAGGGCGATCAGCCCCAGCATTTT. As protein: CASSVDREGDQPQHF.

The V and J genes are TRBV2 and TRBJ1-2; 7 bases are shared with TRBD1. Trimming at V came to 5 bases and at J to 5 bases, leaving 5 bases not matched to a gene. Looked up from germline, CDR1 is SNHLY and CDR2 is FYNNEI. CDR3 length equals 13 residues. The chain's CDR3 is CASSIGGGYGYTF. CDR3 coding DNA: TGTGCCAGCAGTATAGGGGGCGGTTATGGCTACACCTTC. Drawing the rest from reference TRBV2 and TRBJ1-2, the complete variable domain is EPEVTQTPSHQVTQMGQEVILRCVPISNHLYFYWYRQILGQKVEFLVSFYNNEISEKSEIFDDQFSVERPDGSNFTLKIRSTKLEDSAMYFCASSIGGGYGYTFGSGTRLTVV.

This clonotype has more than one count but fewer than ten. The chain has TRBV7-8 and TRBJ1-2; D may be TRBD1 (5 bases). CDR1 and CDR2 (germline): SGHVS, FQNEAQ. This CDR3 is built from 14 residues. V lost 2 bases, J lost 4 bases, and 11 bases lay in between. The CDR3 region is CASSLLGTVYGYTF. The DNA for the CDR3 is TGTGCCAGCAGCTTATTAGGGACGGTCTATGGCTACACCTTC.

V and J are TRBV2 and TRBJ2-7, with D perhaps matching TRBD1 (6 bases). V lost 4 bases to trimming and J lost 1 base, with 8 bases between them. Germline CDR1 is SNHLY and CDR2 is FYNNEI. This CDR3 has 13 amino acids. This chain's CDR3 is CASSGQVSYEQYF. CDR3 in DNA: TGTGCCAGCAGTGGACAGGTATCCTACGAGCAGTACTTC.